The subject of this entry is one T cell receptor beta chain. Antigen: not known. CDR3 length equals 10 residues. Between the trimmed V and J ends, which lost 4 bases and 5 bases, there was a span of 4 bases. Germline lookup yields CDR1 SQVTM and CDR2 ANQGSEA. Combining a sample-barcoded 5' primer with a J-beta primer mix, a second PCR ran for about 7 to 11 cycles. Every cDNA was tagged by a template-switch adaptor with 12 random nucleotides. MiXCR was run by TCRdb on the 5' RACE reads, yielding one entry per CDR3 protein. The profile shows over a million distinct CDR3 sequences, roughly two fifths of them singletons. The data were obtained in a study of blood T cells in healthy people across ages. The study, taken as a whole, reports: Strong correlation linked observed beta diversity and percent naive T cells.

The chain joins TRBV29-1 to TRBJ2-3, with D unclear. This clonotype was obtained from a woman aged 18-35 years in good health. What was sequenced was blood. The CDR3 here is CSVAVDTQYF. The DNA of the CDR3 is TGCAGCGTTGCTGTAGATACGCAGTATTTT.